Listed below are T cell receptor beta chains from one sample, sequenced in a study of T cell changes during pregnancy in multiple sclerosis. Data came from immunoSEQ multiplex PCR; TCRdb stores just in-frame clones and leaves some out. In the table there are 65,000 to 90,000 clones, almost 95% of which are singletons. Source: peripheral blood, taken before pregnancy. The receptors originated from a female donor with multiple sclerosis, enrolled in a pregnancy study. The CDR3 runs from the conserved cysteine through the conserved F or W. Each record gives: D gene, clone size, J gene, V gene, CDR3 protein, CDR3 DNA. The D gene is left open where the match is weak. The size entry is marked missing in some rows and otherwise reads once, few, many or a size class.

TRBD1	.	TRBJ1-2	TRBV27	CASSSSGQSYGYTF	TGTGCCAGCAGTTCGTCGGGACAGTCCTATGGCTACACCTTC
.	.	TRBJ2-7	TRBV19	CASSRDLNEQYF	TGTGCCAGTAGTAGGGACTTGAACGAGCAGTACTTC
.	.	TRBJ1-1	TRBV11-3	CASSLDRKGGYTEAFF	TGTGCCAGCAGCCTAGACAGGAAAGGAGGGTACACTGAAGCTTTCTTT
TRBD1	few	TRBJ1-2	TRBV18	CASSPETRGANYGYTF	TGTGCCAGCTCACCAGAAACCAGGGGGGCCAACTATGGCTACACCTTC
.	.	TRBJ1-2	TRBV18	CASAQGGASALSGYTF	TGTGCCAGCGCGCAGGGCGGAGCTTCGGCGTTGAGTGGCTACACCTTC
.	.	TRBJ2-1	TRBV23-1	CASSQSPASDDRDEQFF	TGCGCCAGCAGTCAATCCCCGGCTAGTGATGATCGTGATGAGCAGTTCTTC
TRBD1	.	TRBJ2-5	TRBV7-3	CASSSLPWTGEETQYF	TGTGCCAGCAGCTCCCTTCCTTGGACAGGGGAAGAGACCCAGTACTTC
TRBD1	.	TRBJ2-3	TRBV9	CASSDTGVMADTQYF	TGTGCCAGCAGCGATACAGGGGTGATGGCAGATACGCAGTATTTT
.	.	TRBJ2-3	TRBV30	CAWTLGRRMGDTQYF	TGTGCCTGGACCCTGGGCCGTCGGATGGGAGATACGCAGTATTTT
.	.	TRBJ2-3	TRBV10-3	CAISELLLSTDTQYF	TGTGCCATCAGTGAATTACTTCTTAGCACAGATACGCAGTATTTT
.	.	TRBJ1-5	TRBV19	CASSIEGAGQPQHF	TGTGCCAGTAGTATCGAAGGGGCAGGGCAGCCCCAGCATTTT
TRBD1	once	TRBJ1-4	TRBV6-5	CASGDRDRGNEKLFF	TGTGCCAGCGGCGACCGGGACAGGGGGAATGAAAAACTGTTTTTT
.	.	TRBJ2-3	TRBV13	CASSLSRLGTTDTQYF	TGTGCCAGCAGCTTATCCCGACTAGGTACAACAGATACGCAGTATTTT
.	few	TRBJ1-4	TRBV6-1	CASSEADGGSFSGTNEKLFF	TGTGCCAGCAGTGAAGCCGATGGTGGCAGCTTCTCGGGAACTAATGAAAAACTGTTTTTT
TRBD1	.	TRBJ2-1	TRBV27	CASSSPGQGEVNEQFF	TGTGCCAGCAGTTCCCCCGGACAGGGGGAGGTCAATGAGCAGTTCTTC
TRBD2	.	TRBJ2-7	TRBV29-1	CSVHSGNYEQYF	TGCAGCGTTCATAGCGGGAACTACGAGCAGTACTTC
.	.	TRBJ2-2	TRBV7-3	CASSLGPSSGELFF	TGTGCCAGCAGCCTGGGGCCCTCGAGCGGGGAGCTGTTTTTT
TRBD2	few	TRBJ2-7	TRBV28	CASATPTSAVSEQYF	TGTGCCAGCGCTACCCCGACTAGCGCCGTATCTGAGCAGTACTTC
.	.	TRBJ1-5	TRBV7-2	CASSLDLASNQPQHF	TGTGCCAGCAGCTTAGATTTGGCTTCCAATCAGCCCCAGCATTTT
.	.	TRBJ2-7	TRBV7-9	CASSLYPRAYEQYF	TGTGCCAGCAGCTTATATCCCAGGGCTTACGAGCAGTACTTC
.	.	TRBJ2-5	TRBV2	CASSEARKETQYF	TGTGCCAGCAGTGAAGCGAGGAAAGAGACCCAGTACTTC
.	.	TRBJ2-1	TRBV7-9	CASRDGSSYNEQFF	TGTGCCAGCCGGGACGGGAGCTCCTACAATGAGCAGTTCTTC
TRBD1	many	TRBJ2-7	TRBV4-2	CASSQEVGDRAYEQYF	TGTGCCAGCAGCCAAGAAGTCGGGGACAGGGCCTACGAGCAGTACTTC
.	.	TRBJ2-7	TRBV6-1	CASSEARLLYEQYF	TGTGCCAGCAGTGAAGCGCGGCTCCTCTACGAGCAGTACTTC
TRBD1	.	TRBJ2-5	TRBV7-2	CASTKEVFWDRGRGTQYF	TGTGCCAGCACCAAAGAGGTGTTTTGGGACAGGGGGCGCGGGACCCAGTACTTC
.	.	TRBJ1-4	TRBV5-6	CASSPYGGPGEKLFF	TGTGCCAGCAGCCCCTATGGCGGGCCGGGAGAAAAACTGTTTTTT
.	.	TRBJ2-7	TRBV19	CASSIEGGLPYEQYF	TGTGCCAGTAGTATAGAGGGGGGACTGCCCTACGAGCAGTACTTC
.	.	TRBJ2-1	TRBV6-5	CASSLRGGLEQFF	TGTGCCAGCAGCCTGAGGGGGGGCCTTGAGCAGTTCTTC
.	once	TRBJ1-1	TRBV5-6	CASSPGGGVTEAFF	TGTGCCAGCAGCCCGGGAGGGGGTGTTACTGAAGCTTTCTTT
TRBD1	.	TRBJ1-4	TRBV7-2	CASSPGQGGEKLFF	TGTGCCAGCAGCCCGGGACAGGGGGGAGAAAAACTGTTTTTT
TRBD1	.	TRBJ1-2	TRBV2	CASSPTGQGAYGYTF	TGTGCCAGCAGCCCCACTGGGCAGGGGGCGTATGGCTACACCTTC
TRBD2	once	TRBJ2-3	TRBV11-2	CASSLLRLAGPLATHTQYF	TGTGCCAGCAGCTTACTCCGACTAGCGGGCCCGCTTGCAACCCATACGCAGTATTTT
.	.	TRBJ2-3	TRBV18	CASSLGLAIPDTQYF	TGTGCCAGCTCGCTCGGTCTAGCTATCCCAGATACGCAGTATTTT
.	.	TRBJ2-2	TRBV4-2	CASSQAGWGELFF	TGTGCCAGCAGCCAAGCAGGTTGGGGGGAGCTGTTTTTT
TRBD1	.	TRBJ1-5	TRBV5-1	CASSLGLGQGYNQPQHF	TGCGCCAGCAGCTTGGGTTTGGGACAGGGATATAATCAGCCCCAGCATTTT
.	.	TRBJ2-3	TRBV27	CASWPRAGGSPDTQYF	TGTGCCAGCTGGCCGCGGGCTGGCGGGTCCCCAGATACGCAGTATTTT
.	.	TRBJ1-1	TRBV7-9	CASSQDSNTEAFF	TGTGCCAGCAGCCAAGACTCGAACACTGAAGCTTTCTTT
TRBD1	.	TRBJ2-7	TRBV11-2	CASSSIRDRGFYEQYF	TGTGCCAGCAGCTCAATCCGGGACAGGGGATTCTACGAGCAGTACTTC
TRBD1	.	TRBJ1-1	TRBV2	CASLRDRGNTEAFF	TGTGCCAGCCTTCGGGACAGGGGCAACACTGAAGCTTTCTTT
TRBD1	few	TRBJ1-2	TRBV11-2	CASSSHRGYGYTF	TGTGCCAGCAGCTCCCACAGGGGCTATGGCTACACCTTC
TRBD2	.	TRBJ2-1	TRBV27	CASSQTSWYNEQFF	TGTGCCAGCAGCCAGACTAGCTGGTACAATGAGCAGTTCTTC